Below are 20 T cell receptor beta chains sequenced from a single sample in a study of blood T cell repertoires in COVID-19. Data came from immunoSEQ multiplex PCR; TCRdb stores just in-frame clones and leaves some out. The sample carries around 350,000 clones, around 87% recorded once. Sequencing was done on a sample of peripheral blood. The source is a human donor in a cohort sampled during active COVID-19.

The CDR3 sequence is CASSQPLAGMGNEQFF. Written as DNA, the CDR3 is TGCGCCAGCAGCCAACCTTTAGCGGGGATGGGCAATGAGCAGTTCTTC. This chain links TRBV4-1 with TRBJ2-1, with 8 bases aligning to TRBD2. The CDR3 has 16 amino acids. After removal of 2 bases from V and 6 bases from J, the junction contained 9 bases not matched to a gene. CDR1 is MGHRA, CDR2 YSYEKL, per germline.

The chain is built from TRBV30 and TRBJ1-1; D unresolved. The V gene's germline CDR1 is GTSNPN and CDR2 SVGIG (reference sequence). This CDR3 is 12 amino acids long. The germline V and J ends were trimmed by 1 base and 5 bases, with 8 bases remaining between them. As DNA, the CDR3 is TGTGCCTGGAGTGAAGGAGGAACTGAAGCTTTCTTT. Amino acids: CAWSEGGTEAFF.

The J gene is TRBJ2-1, the V gene TRBV7-9; TRBD2 matches at 13 bases. The germline CDR1 and CDR2 sequences are SEHNR and FQNEAQ (reference sequence). The CDR3 spans 15 residues. With V trimmed by 4 bases and J by 5 bases, 2 bases remained unmatched. Written as DNA, the CDR3 is TGTGCCAGCAGCTCGGGACTAGCGGGGAACAATGAGCAGTTCTTC. Translating it yields CASSSGLAGNNEQFF.

V usage is TRBV19 and J usage is TRBJ2-5; 14 bases line up with TRBD2. This CDR3 spans 18 amino acids. The germline gives CDR1 LNHDA, CDR2 SQIVND (reference sequence). The trim removed 4 bases at V and 1 base at J, leaving 8 bases unmatched. The DNA for the CDR3 is TGTGCCAGTAGTACTCACCTCGGACTAGCGGGGGGCCAAGAGACCCAGTACTTC. It specifies CASSTHLGLAGGQETQYF.

This chain joins TRBV6-5 and TRBJ2-2; D is unclear. V lost 8 bases to trimming and J lost 1 base, with 11 bases between them. The germline gives CDR1 MNHEY, CDR2 SVGAGI. The CDR3 runs to 14 residues. CDR3 sequence reads: CASSQVVNTGELFF. In nucleotides, the CDR3 is TGTGCCAGCTCGCAGGTAGTGAACACCGGGGAGCTGTTTTTT.

This sequence joins TRBV7-3 and TRBJ2-3; maybe TRBD1 (5 bases). The CDR3 totals 14 residues. Looked up from germline, CDR1 is SGHTA and CDR2 is FQGTGA. With 3 bases removed from V and 4 bases from J, the gap between germline ends came to 11 bases. CDR3 sequence reads: CASSFGTGSDTQYF. CDR3 sequence (DNA): TGTGCCAGCAGCTTTGGTACAGGCTCAGATACGCAGTATTTT.

J is TRBJ2-7 and V is TRBV6-6, with D possibly matching TRBD2 (6 bases). The CDR3 extends over 15 amino acids. V lost 5 bases and J 0 bases, leaving 14 bases between the germline ends. Germline V gives CDR1 MNHNY, CDR2 SVGAGI (reference sequence). CDR3 bases: TGTGCCAGCAGTCCCGGCGGGACCGGCTCCTACGAGCAGTACTTC. Encoded protein: CASSPGGTGSYEQYF.

CDR3 sequence (DNA): TGCGCCAGCAGCTTGGGTAGAGGACAGGGGAACACCGGGGAGCTGTTTTTT. Its protein is CASSLGRGQGNTGELFF. The chain employs TRBV5-1 and TRBJ2-2, with TRBD1 identical over 8 bases. The CDR3 has 17 residues. With V trimmed by 0 bases and J by 1 base, 5 bases remained unmatched. Germline CDR1 SGHRS, CDR2 YFSETQ.

The chain employs TRBV19 and TRBJ2-7; 8 nucleotides match TRBD2. Looked up from germline, CDR1 is LNHDA and CDR2 is SQIVND (reference sequence). Losses at the gene ends were 0 bases for V and 2 bases for J; bases not matched to a gene: 9. The CDR3 has 17 amino acids. The CDR3 protein is CASSIDLGAGDAYEQYF. The CDR3 bases are TGTGCCAGTAGTATAGATCTAGGAGCGGGGGACGCCTACGAGCAGTACTTC.

This chain uses TRBV29-1 with TRBJ2-2, with D maybe TRBD1 (5 bases). This CDR3 has 13 residues. The V gene lost 5 bases and the J gene lost 1 base, with 8 bases spanning the gap. The germline gives CDR1 SQVTM, CDR2 ANQGSEA. CDR3 DNA: TGCAGCGTTAAAACAGGGAACACCGGGGAGCTGTTTTTT. Its translation: CSVKTGNTGELFF.

CDR3 residues: CASRQASNTDTQYF. The CDR3 DNA follows: TGTGCCAGTAGACAGGCCTCAAACACAGATACGCAGTATTTT. The chain joins TRBV19 to TRBJ2-3; D might be TRBD1 (5 bases). The V and J ends lost 6 bases and 2 bases respectively, with 12 bases between them. Germline loops: CDR1 LNHDA, CDR2 SQIVND (reference sequence). This CDR3 spans 14 amino acids.

The chain couples TRBV9 to TRBJ2-5; D is possibly TRBD1 (6 bases). The germline V and J ends were trimmed by 4 bases and 5 bases, with 12 bases remaining between them. This CDR3 comprises 13 residues. Germline CDR1 SGDLS, CDR2 YYNGEE. In nucleotides, the CDR3 is TGTGCCAGCAGCCTTGGGGGCGTGGAGACCCAGTACTTC. Encoded protein: CASSLGGVETQYF.

This clone occurred many times. The chain links TRBV29-1 to TRBJ1-2, with 11 bases fitting TRBD1. The CDR3 consists of 18 residues. The germline gives CDR1 SQVTM, CDR2 ANQGSEA. With V trimmed by 7 bases and J by 0 bases, 16 bases remained unmatched. CDR3 protein: CSDYPPGQGARANYGYTF. DNA of the CDR3: TGCAGCGATTACCCTCCCGGACAGGGGGCTAGGGCTAACTATGGCTACACCTTC.

This clone showed up just once. The CDR3 DNA reads TGTGCCAGCAGCTGGGGGGCAGGGGGCGCCTACGAGCAGTACTTC. Translated: CASSWGAGGAYEQYF. V is TRBV5-6 and J is TRBJ2-7; 8 bases line up with TRBD1. Germline CDR1 SGHDT, CDR2 YYEEEE. The CDR3 length is 15 residues. With V trimmed by 3 bases and J by 2 bases, 7 bases remained unmatched.

The J gene is TRBJ2-7, the V gene TRBV7-2; tentatively, D is TRBD1 (5 bases). This CDR3 comprises 14 residues. V lost 2 bases to trimming and J lost 3 bases, with 11 bases between them. Germline V gene data show CDR1 as SGHTA and CDR2 as FQGNSA. The CDR3: CASSLRQKNYEQYF. The CDR3 DNA sequence: TGTGCCAGCAGCTTAAGACAGAAAAACTACGAGCAGTACTTC.

J is TRBJ1-2 and V is TRBV25-1; 7 nucleotides align to TRBD1. The CDR3 has 12 amino acids. Germline V CDR1 and CDR2: MGHDK, SYGVNS. V shed 6 bases and J 4 bases; nucleotides not matched to a gene: 2. The CDR3, as DNA: TGTGCCAGCAGCCGGGACAGCTATGGCTACACCTTC. This codes for CASSRDSYGYTF.

The chain recombines TRBV5-1 with TRBJ1-4, with 7 positions matching TRBD1. V shed 3 bases, J shed 3 bases, and the junction held 2 bases outside the gene matches. The CDR3 totals 14 residues. The germline V gene has CDR1 SGHRS and CDR2 YFSETQ. As DNA, the CDR3 is TGCGCCAGCAGCTCCCAGGGGGCTAATGAAAAACTGTTTTTT. Encoded protein: CASSSQGANEKLFF.

The DNA of the CDR3 is TGTGCCAGCAGTTTACAGGCGACGAACACTGAAGCTTTCTTT. This encodes CASSLQATNTEAFF. The chain has TRBV28 and TRBJ1-1; D gene ambiguous. Germline assignment: CDR1 MDHEN and CDR2 SYDVKM. This CDR3 comprises 14 residues. The ends were cut back, 2 bases at V and 1 base at J, with 8 bases in the middle.

The J gene is TRBJ1-1, the V gene TRBV30; a weak D match, TRBD1 (5 bases). Trimming cost V 6 bases and J 0 bases, with 11 bases left between them. The CDR3 runs 13 residues. Germline V gives CDR1 GTSNPN, CDR2 SVGIG (reference sequence). The CDR3 DNA reads TGTGCCTGCGCGGGGGGAATGAACACTGAAGCTTTCTTT. It yields the protein CACAGGMNTEAFF.

Only one count was recorded for this clone. V and J are TRBV20-1 and TRBJ2-7; 8 bases map to TRBD1. This CDR3 spans 16 amino acids. The junction had 20 bases not matched to a gene; V was cut back by 3 bases and J by 10 bases. The germline V gene encodes CDR1 DFQATT and CDR2 SNEGSKA (reference sequence). CDR3 sequence: CSASLGDQGAPWTQYF. CDR3 DNA sequence: TGCAGTGCTAGTTTGGGCGACCAGGGGGCACCCTGGACTCAGTACTTC.